What follows are 13 T cell receptor beta chains derived from one specimen sequenced in a study of blood T cell repertoires in COVID-19. Data came from immunoSEQ multiplex PCR; TCRdb stores just in-frame clones and leaves some out. This table holds 80,000 to 95,000 clones, 81% found once. Sample: peripheral blood. These receptors all stem from an elderly man with COVID-19, enrolled during active disease.

This clone was observed many times. The chain links TRBV7-8 to TRBJ2-7; tentative D call: TRBD2 (6 bases). This CDR3 is built from 15 residues. CDR1 SGHVS and CDR2 FQNEAQ come from the germline V gene. V was clipped by 1 base and J by 5 bases, with 15 bases between them. CDR3 bases: TGTGCCAGCAGCTTAGTCTTAGTTGGAGGGGACGAGCAGTACTTC. It encodes CASSLVLVGGDEQYF.

The V gene is TRBV30, the J gene TRBJ1-4, with 8 bases matching TRBD1. There are 13 residues in the CDR3. V dropped 5 bases and J dropped 7; count of bases not matched to a gene: 6. Germline V gives CDR1 GTSNPN, CDR2 SVGIG (reference sequence). The DNA of the CDR3 is TGTGCCTGGTCCAGGGGGCTGGGTGAAAAACTGTTTTTT. Translated, it gives CAWSRGLGEKLFF.

This sequence joins TRBV4-2 and TRBJ2-3, with D possibly matching TRBD2 (5 bases). Germline V gene lookup returns CDR1 LGHNA and CDR2 YNFKEQ. The CDR3 runs to 15 residues. V was shortened by 1 base and J by 5 bases, with 13 bases between the two germline ends. The chain's CDR3 is CASSQGTTRGDTQYF. CDR3 bases: TGTGCCAGCAGCCAAGGCACCACTCGGGGAGATACGCAGTATTTT.

The rearrangement joins TRBV10-3 to TRBJ1-2, with 7 bases matching TRBD1. The CDR3 loop spans 14 amino acids. Looked up from germline, CDR1 is ENHRY and CDR2 is SYGVKD. V lost 3 bases and J lost 2; bases outside the gene matches: 3. The CDR3 region has the DNA TGTGCCATCAGTGATGACAGGGCAAACTATGGCTACACCTTC. This translates into CAISDDRANYGYTF.

The chain employs TRBV11-3 and TRBJ2-3; tentative D call: TRBD1 (5 bases). The germline V gene encodes CDR1 SGHNT and CDR2 YENEEA. V lost 0 bases and J lost 6, with 7 bases in between. CDR3 size: 13 residues. CDR3 DNA sequence: TGTGCCAGCAGCTTAGACCGACAGGATACGCAGTATTTT. Its protein product is CASSLDRQDTQYF.

This clone has a single count. The chain employs TRBV5-1 and TRBJ1-4, with D perhaps matching TRBD1 (5 bases). The CDR3 is 15 residues long. Trimming left V 0 bases short and J 8 bases short, with 14 bases between. The germline CDR1 and CDR2 sequences are SGHRS and YFSETQ. The CDR3 DNA is TGCGCCAGCAGCTTGGAAGGGACGGGAGGGGAAAAACTGTTTTTT. It specifies CASSLEGTGGEKLFF. Variable domain in full (rest from reference TRBV5-1 and TRBJ1-4): KAGVTQTPRYLIKTRGQQVTLSCSPISGHRSVSWYQQTPGQGLQFLFEYFSETQRNKGNFPGRFSGRQFSNSRSEMNVSTLELGDSALYLCASSLEGTGGEKLFFGSGTQLSVL.

The CDR3 nucleotides read TGTGCCAGCAGCAACGGACAGATTAGCACAGATACGCAGTATTTT. The encoded protein is CASSNGQISTDTQYF. This chain connects TRBV5-4 to TRBJ2-3; possibly TRBD1 for D (6 bases). The CDR3 is made up of 15 amino acids. With 4 bases removed from V and 0 bases from J, the gap between germline ends came to 12 bases. Germline V gene sequence: CDR1 SGHNT, CDR2 YYREEE (reference sequence). The full variable domain, in which reference TRBV5-4 and TRBJ2-3 provide the parts outside the CDR3, is ETGVTQSPTHLIKTRGQQVTLRCSSQSGHNTVSWYQQALGQGPQFIFQYYREEENGRGNFPPRFSGLQFPNYSSELNVNALELDDSALYLCASSNGQISTDTQYFGPGTRLTVL.

V is TRBV27 and J is TRBJ2-2, with 8 bases aligning to TRBD1. Losses at the gene ends were 8 bases for V and 9 bases for J; bases not matched to a gene: 11. The CDR3 length is 14 residues. From germline, CDR1 is MNHEY and CDR2 SMNVEV (reference sequence). CDR3: CASSGDRIFRELFF. Here the CDR3 DNA reads TGTGCCAGCTCGGGGGACAGGATCTTCCGGGAGCTGTTTTTT.

V is TRBV5-1 and J is TRBJ1-1; possibly TRBD1 for D (5 bases). Germline CDR1 is SGHRS and CDR2 is YFSETQ. This CDR3 is built from 15 residues. Between the trimmed V and J ends, which lost 0 bases and 5 bases, there was a span of 14 bases. CDR3 in amino acids: CASSLAGQGVTEAFF. CDR3 sequence (DNA): TGCGCCAGCAGCTTGGCCGGGCAGGGCGTGACTGAAGCTTTCTTT.

This clone was picked up many times. V and J are TRBV5-8 and TRBJ1-3; weak D call: TRBD1 (6 bases). Trimming cost V 4 bases and J 4 bases, with 21 bases left between them. The CDR3 runs 17 residues. CDR1 and CDR2 (germline): SGHTS, YDEGEE. The CDR3 sequence: CASSEAGTTLGGNTIYF. For the CDR3, the DNA is TGTGCCAGCAGCGAAGCCGGGACAACCCTCGGAGGAAACACCATATATTTT.

In this sample, this clone turned up a few times. The chain links TRBV25-1 to TRBJ2-2; a weak D match, TRBD1 (5 bases). This CDR3 has 12 amino acids. Germline loops: CDR1 MGHDK, CDR2 SYGVNS. V was shortened by 9 bases and J by 3 bases, with 8 bases between the two germline ends. The CDR3 DNA reads as TGTGCCAGTACAGGATACACCGGGGAGCTGTTTTTT. Translating gives CASTGYTGELFF.

This clone appeared a few times. V is TRBV19 and J is TRBJ2-5; 13 nucleotides agree with TRBD2. Trimming took 1 base from V and 1 from J; bases not matched to a gene: 6. The V gene's germline CDR1 is LNHDA and CDR2 SQIVND (reference sequence). This CDR3 comprises 18 residues. CDR3 nucleotide sequence: TGTGCCAGTAGTATAGCTTTGACTAGCGGGGGGATCCAAGAGACCCAGTACTTC. It yields the protein CASSIALTSGGIQETQYF.

The V gene is TRBV7-9, the J gene TRBJ1-6, with 11 bases aligning to TRBD1. Germline CDR1 and CDR2: SEHNR and FQNEAQ (reference sequence). The CDR3 spans 17 residues. J gave up 7 bases and V 0 bases, and 5 bases lay outside the gene matches. The CDR3: CASSLAWTGGTNSPLHF. The CDR3 bases are TGTGCCAGCAGCTTAGCGTGGACAGGGGGCACAAATTCACCCCTCCACTTT.